The 31 T cell receptor beta chains reported below all come from one sample, sequenced in a study of T-cell reconstitution after alpha-beta-depleted transplantation in children. TCRbeta library preparation incorporated unique molecular identifiers. TCRdb itself ran the PCR reads through MiXCR, one entry per CDR3 protein. This table has roughly 350,000 distinct CDR3 sequences, around 15% appearing once. The material was PBMCs, mostly from graft donor cells, obtained 360 days after TCRalphabeta/CD19-depleted stem cell transplant. Receptor source: a male patient between 2 and 10 years old who had a stem cell transplant for acute lymphoblastic leukemia, so the T cells may come from the graft donor.

The gene calls are TRBV20-1 and TRBJ2-3; the D gene is possibly TRBD2 (5 bases). Trimming stripped 3 bases from V and 11 bases from J, with 12 bases between. This CDR3 spans 11 amino acids. Germline-derived CDR1 and CDR2 are DFQATT and SNEGSKA (reference sequence). The CDR3 DNA reads as TGCAGTGCTAGTGCCAGAGGGTGGCAGTATTTT. Translating gives CSASARGWQYF.

This clonotype appeared a few times. The J gene is TRBJ1-1, the V gene TRBV4-3; D remains unclear. CDR3 length: 15 residues. Germline CDR1 reads LGHNA; CDR2 reads YSLEER. Deletions cut 0 bases from V and 7 bases from J, with 15 bases between. CDR3 nucleotide sequence: TGCGCCAGCAGCCAAGATCTACTTTCGCTGGTTGAAGCTTTCTTT. Residues: CASSQDLLSLVEAFF.

In this sample, this clonotype turned up many times. The chain uses TRBV4-3 and TRBJ2-3; perhaps TRBD2 as D (6 bases). V lost 0 bases and J 4 bases, leaving 14 bases between the germline ends. The germline V gene has CDR1 LGHNA and CDR2 YSLEER. The CDR3 has 16 residues. The CDR3 here is CASSQENFGGADTQYF. CDR3 in DNA: TGCGCCAGCAGCCAAGAGAATTTCGGAGGGGCAGATACGCAGTATTTT.

This clonotype occurred a few times. This sequence joins TRBV6-1 and TRBJ1-6, with D unresolved. V was clipped by 6 bases and J by 1 base, with 10 bases between them. The germline gives CDR1 MNHNS, CDR2 SASEGT. CDR3 length: 15 amino acids. The CDR3 loop is CASRPTGSYNSPLHF. CDR3 DNA: TGTGCCAGCAGGCCTACGGGGTCCTATAATTCACCCCTCCACTTT.

This clonotype showed up just a few times. The chain couples TRBV29-1 to TRBJ2-7, with a possible D match to TRBD2 (5 bases). Trimming cost V 4 bases and J 0 bases, with 13 bases left between them. This CDR3 comprises 14 residues. Per the germline V gene, CDR1 is SQVTM and CDR2 is ANQGSEA. The CDR3: CSVASGFSSYEQYF. The CDR3 DNA reads as TGCAGCGTTGCCTCGGGGTTTAGCTCCTACGAGCAGTACTTC.

The chain links TRBV28 to TRBJ2-7; D call uncertain. The CDR3 loop spans 13 amino acids. Germline CDR1 is MDHEN and CDR2 is SYDVKM. V was trimmed by 3 bases and J by 3 bases, leaving 9 bases between them. CDR3 DNA sequence: TGTGCCAGCAGTTTGCCCCTCTTCTACGAGCAGTACTTC. Protein sequence: CASSLPLFYEQYF.

A word on this clonotype: Likely a read error: the CDR3 ends without its conserved phenylalanine or tryptophan. The limits of the CDR3 on the DNA are not certain, so only TCRdb's listed CDR3 is given. This chain links TRBV15 with TRBJ1-1; the table's D gene call, TRBD1, was not cross checked with the DNA. The germline V gene has CDR1 LNHNV and CDR2 YYDKDF (reference sequence). Including both end residues, the CDR3 is 13 amino acids long. CDR3 residues: CATSRDQGGTLLV.

The chain combines TRBV20-1 with TRBJ2-5; 10 nucleotides align to TRBD2. The germline V gene has CDR1 DFQATT and CDR2 SNEGSKA (reference sequence). The CDR3 runs 14 residues. Germline trimming cut 8 bases from V and 1 base from J; bases unmatched to any gene: 7. The DNA of the CDR3 is TGCAGTTCTACCCGGACTAGCGGCCAAGAGACCCAGTACTTC. This codes for CSSTRTSGQETQYF.

This clonotype has a handful of counts. CDR3 DNA sequence: TGTGCCACTACAGTATACAATGAGCAGTTCTTC. Its translation: CATTVYNEQFF. This chain links TRBV6-2 or TRBV6-3 with TRBJ2-1; no reliable D call. Germline-derived CDR1 and CDR2 are MNHEY and SVGEGT. The length of the CDR3 is 11 residues. The V and J ends lost 10 bases and 4 bases respectively, with 8 bases between them.

This CDR3 is CASMDSSTGELFF. The CDR3 nucleotides are TGTGCCAGCATGGACAGTTCCACCGGGGAGCTGTTTTTT. The genes are TRBV28 and TRBJ2-2; weak D call: TRBD1 (6 bases). Germline lookup yields CDR1 MDHEN and CDR2 SYDVKM. The CDR3 runs to 13 residues. The V and J ends lost 7 bases and 4 bases respectively, with 10 bases between them.

This clonotype was seen only a few times. The J gene is TRBJ2-7, the V gene TRBV7-9, with D perhaps being TRBD1 or TRBD2 (6 bases each). V was clipped by 7 bases and J by 0 bases, with 19 bases between them. Germline V gene lookup returns CDR1 SEHNR and CDR2 FQNEAQ (reference sequence). The CDR3 runs to 16 residues. The CDR3, as DNA: TGTGCCAGCACCGGGGGATTCGGGACACCCTCCTACGAGCAGTACTTC. Translated: CASTGGFGTPSYEQYF. Variable domain in full (rest from reference TRBV7-9 and TRBJ2-7): DTGVSQNPRHKITKRGQNVTFRCDPISEHNRLYWYRQTLGQGPEFLTYFQNEAQLEKSRLLSDRFSAERPKGSFSTLEIQRTEQGDSAMYLCASTGGFGTPSYEQYFGPGTRLTVT.

The chain uses TRBV5-1 and TRBJ1-1, with 9 bases aligning to TRBD1. Unmatched junction bases numbered 19, after V lost 2 bases and J lost 5 bases. Germline CDR1 is SGHRS and CDR2 is YFSETQ. The CDR3 sequence is 19 residues long. CDR3 nucleotide sequence: TGCGCCAGCAGCTTCACTCGCGGGGGCCCCGGGACAGGGCGAACTGAAGCTTTCTTT. It is translated as CASSFTRGGPGTGRTEAFF.

This clonotype appeared a few times. The chain recombines TRBV27 with TRBJ2-7; TRBD1 matches at 8 bases. CDR3 length equals 11 residues. V gave up 11 bases and J gave up 4 bases; unmatched junction bases: 4. From germline, CDR1 is MNHEY and CDR2 SMNVEV (reference sequence). In DNA, the CDR3 is TGTGCCGGTCGGACAGGGTACGAGCAGTACTTC. It yields the protein CAGRTGYEQYF.

This clonotype turned up a few times. J is TRBJ2-3 and V is TRBV28; 9 bases are a match to TRBD1. The length of the CDR3 is 16 residues. The ends lost 4 bases at V and 2 bases at J; junction bases unmatched: 7. Germline V lookup: CDR1 MDHEN, CDR2 SYDVKM. The CDR3 spells CASSSYRGQITDTQYF. For the CDR3, the DNA is TGTGCCAGCAGTTCCTACAGGGGGCAGATCACAGATACGCAGTATTTT.

The V call is TRBV30, the J call TRBJ2-2; D is uncertain. This CDR3 comprises 14 residues. The V end lost 0 bases, the J end lost 5 bases, and 10 bases lay between the germline ends. In germline, CDR1 is GTSNPN, CDR2 SVGIG (reference sequence). The CDR3 nucleotides read TGTGCCTGGAGTGTATTAGTTGCGACCGGGGAGCTGTTTTTT. It codes for CAWSVLVATGELFF.

This clonotype turned up a few times. The gene calls are TRBV4-3 and TRBJ1-3; no definite D call. There are 16 residues in the CDR3. Germline-derived CDR1 and CDR2 are LGHNA and YSLEER. The V end lost 0 bases, the J end lost 0 bases, and 9 bases lay between the germline ends. The chain's CDR3 is CASSQEYSRSGNTIYF. CDR3 coding DNA: TGCGCCAGCAGCCAAGAATACTCCCGCTCTGGAAACACCATATATTTT.

The V gene is TRBV5-1, the J gene TRBJ2-2; 8 positions agree with TRBD2. V dropped 0 bases and J dropped 4; count of bases not matched to a gene: 5. CDR1 is SGHRS and CDR2 is YFSETQ in the germline V gene. The CDR3 spans 16 residues. The CDR3 reads CASSLGPGGPTGELFF. The CDR3, as DNA: TGCGCCAGCAGCTTGGGACCGGGAGGGCCCACCGGGGAGCTGTTTTTT.

This chain uses TRBV28 with TRBJ1-5; D is perhaps TRBD1 (6 bases). Trimming removed 6 bases at V and 0 bases at J, with 15 bases between. CDR1 is MDHEN, CDR2 SYDVKM, per germline. The CDR3 sequence is 16 residues long. The CDR3 loop reads CASSSGQKISNQPQHF. In DNA, the CDR3 is TGTGCCAGCAGCTCCGGACAGAAAATTAGCAATCAGCCCCAGCATTTT.

In this sample, this clonotype turned up many times. V usage is TRBV4-3 and J usage is TRBJ1-4; D ambiguous. Germline V lookup: CDR1 LGHNA, CDR2 YSLEER. This CDR3 comprises 17 residues. V gave up 0 bases and J gave up 0 bases, with 11 bases separating them. CDR3 DNA sequence: TGCGCCAGCAGCCAAGATGGGGTGGGGTCAACTAATGAAAAACTGTTTTTT. This sequence encodes CASSQDGVGSTNEKLFF.

This clonotype came up a few times. The chain recombines TRBV6-2 or TRBV6-3 with TRBJ2-7, with 7 bases aligning to TRBD1. V lost 2 bases, J lost 6 bases, and 7 bases stayed unmatched. Germline CDR1 and CDR2: MNHEY and SVGEGT. This CDR3 contains 14 residues. In nucleotides, the CDR3 is TGTGCCAGCAGTTACGGGACAGCCTGGGGCGAGCAGTACTTC. Its translation: CASSYGTAWGEQYF.

This clonotype was observed many times. V gene TRBV27 combines with J gene TRBJ2-5; D remains unclear. The CDR3 runs 13 residues. The ends were cut back, 2 bases at V and 0 bases at J, with 4 bases in the middle. Per the germline V gene, CDR1 is MNHEY and CDR2 is SMNVEV (reference sequence). CDR3 in DNA: TGTGCCAGCAGTTTAAGGTACCAAGAGACCCAGTACTTC. Translation: CASSLRYQETQYF.

DNA of the CDR3: TGCGCCAGCAGCCAACCTGTTGCGGGAGGTCAGAATGAGCAGTTCTTC. Translating it yields CASSQPVAGGQNEQFF. The chain carries TRBV4-1 and TRBJ2-1, with 8 bases identical to TRBD2. The CDR3 sequence is 16 residues long. With 2 bases clipped from V and 7 bases from J, the junction kept 10 bases outside the gene matches. The germline V gene has CDR1 MGHRA and CDR2 YSYEKL.

The genes are TRBV29-1 and TRBJ2-5; D could derive from TRBD1 or TRBD2 (6 bases each). V was trimmed by 8 bases and J by 5 bases, leaving 21 bases between them. The CDR3 is made up of 14 amino acids. Germline CDR1 is SQVTM and CDR2 is ANQGSEA. DNA of the CDR3: TGCAGCTCAACGCCGGTGGGGGGCCAGGAGACCCAGTACTTC. This encodes CSSTPVGGQETQYF.

Written as DNA, the CDR3 is TGCAGTGCTATTAAGACTAGCGGGAGCCTCAATGAGCAGTTCTTC. Its translation is CSAIKTSGSLNEQFF. This sequence joins TRBV20-1 and TRBJ2-1, with 12 bases that match TRBD2. The CDR3 covers 15 residues. Per the germline V gene, CDR1 is DFQATT and CDR2 is SNEGSKA (reference sequence). V gave up 4 bases and J gave up 6 bases; unmatched junction bases: 7.

CDR3 sequence reads: CASSSRRTGLNEKLFF. The CDR3 region has the DNA TGTGCCAGCAGCTCCCGTCGGACAGGGCTCAATGAAAAACTGTTTTTT. This chain joins TRBV11-2 and TRBJ1-4, with 8 bases fitting TRBD1. After removal of 4 bases from V and 5 bases from J, the junction contained 9 bases not matched to a gene. The CDR3 is 16 amino acids. In germline, CDR1 is SGHAT, CDR2 FQNNGV.

J is TRBJ1-4 and V is TRBV6-1; 8 positions match TRBD1. The CDR3 spans 15 residues. With 6 bases clipped from V and 8 bases from J, the junction kept 11 bases outside the gene matches. The germline gives CDR1 MNHNS, CDR2 SASEGT. This CDR3 reads CASRVQGQGYEKLFF. CDR3 nucleotides: TGTGCCAGCAGGGTCCAAGGACAGGGATACGAAAAACTGTTTTTT.

This chain links TRBV5-1 with TRBJ2-2, with 9 bases that match TRBD1. J lost 4 bases, V lost 0 bases, and 7 bases had no gene match. The CDR3 has 17 amino acids. CDR1 is SGHRS, CDR2 YFSETQ, per germline. This CDR3 reads CASSLDGQGFSTGELFF. For the CDR3, the DNA is TGCGCCAGCAGCTTGGACGGACAGGGGTTCTCCACCGGGGAGCTGTTTTTT. The complete variable domain, with remaining parts taken from reference TRBV5-1 and TRBJ2-2, reads KAGVTQTPRYLIKTRGQQVTLSCSPISGHRSVSWYQQTPGQGLQFLFEYFSETQRNKGNFPGRFSGRQFSNSRSEMNVSTLELGDSALYLCASSLDGQGFSTGELFFGEGSRLTVL.

This clonotype was observed a handful of times. This sequence joins TRBV20-1 and TRBJ2-1; 8 nucleotides agree with TRBD1. The CDR3 is made up of 14 amino acids. V shed 6 bases and J 4 bases; nucleotides not matched to a gene: 8. Germline V gene data show CDR1 as DFQATT and CDR2 as SNEGSKA (reference sequence). CDR3 nucleotide sequence: TGCAGTGCCCTCAGGGGGCGGCCGTACAATGAGCAGTTCTTC. Amino acid sequence: CSALRGRPYNEQFF.

This clonotype was seen many times. V gene TRBV5-5 combines with J gene TRBJ2-4; 9 bases match TRBD2. Germline V gene data show CDR1 as SGHKS and CDR2 as YYEKEE (reference sequence). V trimming: 2 bases; J trimming: 6 bases; junction bases outside the gene matches: 9. The CDR3 is 16 residues long. The CDR3 coding sequence is TGTGCCAGCAGCTTCGCCGGCGGGAGGGCAACAAACATTCAGTACTTC. Protein sequence: CASSFAGGRATNIQYF.

This clonotype was seen many times. The V gene is TRBV12-3 or TRBV12-4, the J gene TRBJ2-7; 10 nucleotides agree with TRBD1. This CDR3 is built from 15 residues. Germline trimming cut 6 bases from V and 2 bases from J; bases unmatched to any gene: 7. For the CDR3, the DNA is TGTGCCAGCAGCTGGGACAGGGGCACTACCTACGAGCAGTACTTC. Residues: CASSWDRGTTYEQYF.

This clonotype was observed a few times. The rearrangement uses TRBV6-5 and TRBJ2-7; the D gene is possibly TRBD2 (5 bases). The germline V gene encodes CDR1 MNHEY and CDR2 SVGAGI. The CDR3 contains 12 residues. The V end was cut by 0 bases, the J end by 7 bases, with 7 bases between. CDR3 DNA sequence: TGTGCCAGCAGTTACTCTGGGGAGGAGCAGTACTTC. Translated, it gives CASSYSGEEQYF.